The 8 T cell receptor beta chains reported below all come from one sample, sequenced in a study of post-analysis software for immune sequencing data (dated by TCRdb to 2014 to 2015). The receptor library was made with PCR. TCRdb records Illumina HiSeq 2500 as the sequencer. To reduce PCR and sequencing biases, unique molecular identifiers were built into the TCR beta cDNA libraries. Using fastp trimming at Q25 and MiXCR clonotype assembly, TCRdb reanalyzed the public sequencing data and kept in-frame beta chains. Entries are consolidated by CDR3 protein sequence, retaining the most common genes and DNA. Across this sample there are 740,000 or so distinct CDR3 sequences, with about 50% seen only once. The ten most abundant clones make up 4.6% of the sample. Overall study results and their limits: Patients showed significantly higher frequencies than controls for about 5 TRBV segments, among them TRBV5-6, TRBV5-1 and TRBV20-1.

These TCRs' antigens remain unknown. Sequences were obtained from blood. The origin of the receptors is a girl under 18 with multiple sclerosis.

The chain recombines TRBV2 with TRBJ2-4; D gene ambiguous. Gene TRBJ2-7 matches the end of the DNA better, so the J call may be wrong. This CDR3 region has 14 residues. Germline values: CDR1 SNHLY, CDR2 FYNNEI. DNA of the CDR3: TGTGCCAGCAGTGCCGGTAGAGCCCTCGACGAGCAGTACTTC. Translating gives CASSAGRALDEQYF.

This chain uses TRBV20-1 with TRBJ2-7; no clear D gene. The CDR3 consists of 15 residues. Between the trimmed V and J ends, which lost 0 bases and 1 base, there was a span of 13 bases. From germline, CDR1 is DFQATT and CDR2 SNEGSKA (reference sequence). The CDR3 reads CSARDRKLVSYEQYF. CDR3 in DNA: TGCAGTGCTAGAGATCGAAAATTGGTATCCTACGAGCAGTACTTC.

The table lists this clonotype with a few counts. The gene calls are TRBV20-1 and TRBJ2-1; D is ambiguous. CDR3 length equals 15 residues. Trimming left V 5 bases short and J 4 bases short, with 18 bases between. CDR1 and CDR2 from the germline V gene are DFQATT and SNEGSKA (reference sequence). The CDR3, as DNA: TGCAGTGCTGGATCCGACCAAAAGAAATACAATGAGCAGTTCTTC. This translates into CSAGSDQKKYNEQFF.

J is TRBJ2-1 and V is TRBV2, with D possibly being TRBD2 (6 bases). With 3 bases removed from V and 9 bases from J, the gap between germline ends came to 18 bases. The CDR3 totals 15 residues. Germline V CDR1 and CDR2: SNHLY, FYNNEI. CDR3 sequence reads: CASSDTGGPYTEQFF. The CDR3 nucleotides are TGTGCCAGCAGTGATACCGGGGGTCCTTATACTGAGCAGTTCTTC.

The table lists this clonotype with a few counts. This chain uses TRBV5-1 with TRBJ2-7; 8 bases line up with TRBD1. V lost 3 bases, J lost 2 bases, and 10 bases stayed unmatched. The CDR3 loop spans 16 amino acids. The V gene's germline CDR1 is SGHRS and CDR2 YFSETQ. CDR3 in amino acids: CASSSMDRVGTYEQYF. CDR3 DNA: TGCGCCAGCAGCTCTATGGACAGGGTTGGGACCTACGAGCAGTACTTC. The whole variable domain, remainder taken from reference TRBV5-1 and TRBJ2-7, is KAGVTQTPRYLIKTRGQQVTLSCSPISGHRSVSWYQQTPGQGLQFLFEYFSETQRNKGNFPGRFSGRQFSNSRSEMNVSTLELGDSALYLCASSSMDRVGTYEQYFGPGTRLTVT.

The J gene is TRBJ2-5, the V gene TRBV5-5, with D unclear. The ends were cut back, 0 bases at V and 5 bases at J, with 11 bases in the middle. The CDR3 extends over 14 amino acids. Germline V gene lookup returns CDR1 SGHKS and CDR2 YYEKEE (reference sequence). The CDR3 region has the DNA TGTGCCAGCAGCTTGGAAGGGATCGGGGAGACCCAGTACTTC. This gives the protein CASSLEGIGETQYF.

The chain combines TRBV3-1 with TRBJ1-6, with 8 bases matching TRBD1. The CDR3 spans 15 residues. J was trimmed by 7 bases and V by 4 bases; bases with no gene match: 6. Germline CDR1 and CDR2: LGHDT and YNNKEL (reference sequence). Written as DNA, the CDR3 is TGTGCCAGCAGCCGACGACAGGGGAGGAATTCACCCCTCCACTTT. Amino acids: CASSRRQGRNSPLHF.

J is TRBJ2-1 and V is TRBV24-1; 9 positions match TRBD2. CDR1 is KGHDR, CDR2 SFDVKD, per germline. The CDR3 totals 13 residues. Trimming at V came to 9 bases and at J to 7 bases, leaving 6 bases not matched to a gene. The CDR3, as DNA: TGTGCCACCGGGCAAGCGGGAGGAAATGAGCAGTTCTTC. Protein sequence: CATGQAGGNEQFF.